Listed below are T cell receptor beta chains from one sample, sequenced in a study of regulatory T cells in long-lasting Graves disease. TCRdb passed the multiplex PCR reads through MiXCR, listing each CDR3 protein once. Among 400,000 to 500,000 distinct CDR3 sequences listed, 14% were seen once. These sequences were also reported in another study, on T cells in Graves' hyperthyroidism and ophthalmopathy.

The specimen comprised peripheral blood mononuclear cells (PBMCs), sampled at new diagnosis, from a patient treated with antithyroid drugs. The receptors stem from a woman between 50 and 59 years old with Graves disease. The CDR3 runs from the conserved cysteine through the conserved F or W. D genes are given only for firm matches. Rows give clone size only sometimes, using once, few, many, or a class for an expanded clone.

d_gene,abundance,len,j_gene,v_gene,CDR3nt,CDR3aa
.,many,13,TRBJ1-5,TRBV28,TGTGCCACCTCGAGACAGGTCTTTCAGCCCCAGCATTTT,CATSRQVFQPQHF
TRBD2,many,18,TRBJ2-1,TRBV28,TGTGCCAGCAGTTTTATCGGGGCGACTAGCGGGAGCGTGGGTGAGCAGTTCTTC,CASSFIGATSGSVGEQFF
.,many,13,TRBJ1-4,TRBV7-3,TGTGCCAGCAGTGAGGGAGCTAATGAAAAACTGTTTTTT,CASSEGANEKLFF
TRBD2,once,17,TRBJ2-1,TRBV9,TGTGCCAGCAGCGTAGCCTTACTAGCGGGAGGTTACAATGAGCAGTTCTTC,CASSVALLAGGYNEQFF
.,many,13,TRBJ2-1,TRBV10-1,TGCGCCAGCTCCCCCTTAAATGGCAATGAGCAGTTCTTC,CASSPLNGNEQFF
.,many,14,TRBJ2-3,TRBV2,TGTGCCAGCAGAAGGAGCGGGAGCACAGATACGCAGTATTTT,CASRRSGSTDTQYF
.,.,14,TRBJ2-1,TRBV9,TGTGCCAGCAGCGTCACGTCCTCACTCAATGAGCAGTTCTTC,CASSVTSSLNEQFF
.,.,13,TRBJ2-2,TRBV25-1,TGTGCCAGCAGCTTTTGGGGTGGCGGGGAGCTGTTTTTT,CASSFWGGGELFF
.,many,16,TRBJ1-4,TRBV7-8,TGTGCCAGCACCCCGTCGGAGGGGTCAACTAATGAAAAACTGTTTTTT,CASTPSEGSTNEKLFF
TRBD2,.,17,TRBJ2-7,TRBV6-1,TGTGCCAGCAGTGAAGCGCGGGGTAGCGGGAGGCTCTACGAGCAGTACTTC,CASSEARGSGRLYEQYF
TRBD2,.,15,TRBJ2-7,TRBV9,TGTGCCAGCAGCGTAGGACTAGCGGGAGTGTACGAGCAGTACTTC,CASSVGLAGVYEQYF
.,few,8,TRBJ2-1,TRBV29-1,TGCAGCTTGGGTGAGCAGTTCTTC,CSLGEQFF
TRBD1,many,13,TRBJ2-1,TRBV20-1,TGCAGTCATACAGGGGGCCTCTACAATGAGCAGTTCTTC,CSHTGGLYNEQFF
.,many,17,TRBJ2-1,TRBV5-4,TGTGCCAGCACCTCTGGGTCTGGTCGGAGCTCCTACAATGAGCAGTTCTTC,CASTSGSGRSSYNEQFF
TRBD1,many,15,TRBJ2-2,TRBV28,TGTGCCAGCAGTTTGACAGGGGATGACACCGGGGAGCTGTTTTTT,CASSLTGDDTGELFF
.,.,13,TRBJ1-2,TRBV7-2,TGTGCCAGCAGCTTGGGACCGTACTATGGCTACACCTTC,CASSLGPYYGYTF
.,.,12,TRBJ2-7,TRBV29-1,TGCAGCGTTGTAGCTAGCTCCTACGAGCAGTACTTC,CSVVASSYEQYF
TRBD1,many,16,TRBJ1-4,TRBV7-9,TGTGCCAGCAGCCGAGGACAGGGGGCGTCTAATGAAAAACTGTTTTTT,CASSRGQGASNEKLFF
.,.,15,TRBJ2-1,TRBV27,TGTGCCAGCAATCCCCGAGCAGCGGTTTACAATGAGCAGTTCTTC,CASNPRAAVYNEQFF
.,many,17,TRBJ2-5,TRBV6-9,TGTGCCAGCAGTTACTTCCCTCAGGCAGGCGCCGGAGGGACCCAGTACTTC,CASSYFPQAGAGGTQYF
TRBD2,few,20,TRBJ2-2,TRBV5-1,TGCGCCAGCAGCTCTCCACCGGGACTAGCGGGAGGACTGTACACCGGGGAGCTGTTTTTT,CASSSPPGLAGGLYTGELFF
.,.,13,TRBJ2-7,TRBV6-1,TGTGCCGCACGGGGACTCTGGGCCTACGAGCAGTACTTC,CAARGLWAYEQYF
TRBD1,many,15,TRBJ2-1,TRBV9,TGTGCCAGCAGCGTAGGAGGGGGCCGGGGCAATGAGCAGTTCTTC,CASSVGGGRGNEQFF
.,.,14,TRBJ2-1,TRBV4-1,TGCGCCAGCAGCTCTAGTTCCCTCGGGTTGGAGCAGTTCTTC,CASSSSSLGLEQFF
.,.,18,TRBJ2-3,TRBV7-9,TGTGCCAGCAGCCCCCGGGACGGAGGGGGTCAATGGTCAGATACGCAGTATTTT,CASSPRDGGGQWSDTQYF
TRBD2,.,17,TRBJ2-7,TRBV18,TGTGCCAGCTCACCGGGACTAGCGGGAGAGGATATCCACGAGCAGTACTTC,CASSPGLAGEDIHEQYF
TRBD2,.,17,TRBJ2-1,TRBV19,TGTGCCAGTAGTATGGGGCATGCACTAGCGGGAGGCAATGAGCAGTTCTTC,CASSMGHALAGGNEQFF
.,many,15,TRBJ2-5,TRBV5-1,TGCGCCAGCAGCCTGTCGACTACTATCCAAGAGACCCAGTACTTC,CASSLSTTIQETQYF
TRBD2,many,12,TRBJ2-1,TRBV20-1,TGCAGTGCTAGAGGACTAGCCATTGAGCAGTTCTTC,CSARGLAIEQFF
TRBD1,many,15,TRBJ2-3,TRBV20-1,TGCAGTGCTAGCGTCTCCGGGACAGTAACAGATACGCAGTATTTT,CSASVSGTVTDTQYF
TRBD1,many,20,TRBJ1-3,TRBV12-3/TRBV12-4,TGTGCCAGCAGTTTCCGTTTGCAAACCGGAGACAGGGCCTCTGGAAACACCATATATTTT,CASSFRLQTGDRASGNTIYF
TRBD2,.,15,TRBJ2-7,TRBV4-1,TGCGCCAGCAGCCCAGCCGGACTAGCGGCCTACGAGCAGTACTTC,CASSPAGLAAYEQYF
.,.,15,TRBJ1-5,TRBV9,TGTGCCAGCAGCTCGGAGAGAATTAGCACAGATACGCAGCATTTT,CASSSERISTDTQHF
TRBD1,few,15,TRBJ2-7,TRBV6-1,TGTGCCAGCAGTCCCTCGTTGGACAGGTCCTACGAGCAGTACTTC,CASSPSLDRSYEQYF
TRBD1,many,15,TRBJ2-7,TRBV5-1,TGCGCCAGCAGCTTGGAACGACAGGGATCCTACGAGCAGTACTTC,CASSLERQGSYEQYF
.,.,12,TRBJ2-5,TRBV20-1,TGCAGTGCTGTCGGGAGAGGGCTCCCCCAGTACTTC,CSAVGRGLPQYF
.,few,14,TRBJ2-6,TRBV9,TGTGCCAGCAGCGTAGAGGCTGGGGCCAACGTCCTGACTTTC,CASSVEAGANVLTF
.,many,15,TRBJ2-7,TRBV28,TGTGCCAGCAGTTCCCGGGGAAGCGTCCCCTACGAGCAGTACTTC,CASSSRGSVPYEQYF
.,many,13,TRBJ1-2,TRBV28,TGTGCCAGCAGTTTATCTGGGGGCGCCGGCTACACCTTC,CASSLSGGAGYTF
TRBD1,.,15,TRBJ2-5,TRBV28,TGTGCCAGCAGTGCGGACAGGGGGCTTGGAGAGACCCAGTACTTC,CASSADRGLGETQYF